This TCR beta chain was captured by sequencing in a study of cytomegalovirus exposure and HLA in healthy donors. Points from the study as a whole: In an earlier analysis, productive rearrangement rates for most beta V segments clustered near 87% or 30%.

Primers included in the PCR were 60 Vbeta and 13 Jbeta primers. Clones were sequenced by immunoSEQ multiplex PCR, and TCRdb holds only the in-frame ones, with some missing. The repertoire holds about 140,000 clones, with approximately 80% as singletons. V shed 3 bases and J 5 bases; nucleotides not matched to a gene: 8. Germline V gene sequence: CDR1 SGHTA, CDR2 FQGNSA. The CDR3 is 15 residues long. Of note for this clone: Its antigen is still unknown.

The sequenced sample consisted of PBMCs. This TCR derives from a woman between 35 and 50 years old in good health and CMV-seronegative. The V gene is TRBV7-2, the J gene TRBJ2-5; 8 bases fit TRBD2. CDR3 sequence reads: CASSFGRAPTETQYF. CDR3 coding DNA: TGTGCCAGCAGCTTCGGGAGGGCCCCCACGGAGACCCAGTACTTC.